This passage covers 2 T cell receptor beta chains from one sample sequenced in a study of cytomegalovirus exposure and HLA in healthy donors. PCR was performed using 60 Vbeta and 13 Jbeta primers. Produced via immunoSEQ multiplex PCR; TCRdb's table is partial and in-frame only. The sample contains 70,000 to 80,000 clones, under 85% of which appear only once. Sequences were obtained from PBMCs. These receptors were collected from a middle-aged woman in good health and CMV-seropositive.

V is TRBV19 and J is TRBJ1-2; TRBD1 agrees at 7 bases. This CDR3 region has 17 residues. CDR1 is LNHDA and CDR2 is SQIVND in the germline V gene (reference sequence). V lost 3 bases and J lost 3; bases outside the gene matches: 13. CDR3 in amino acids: CASSMEQGLRSDYGYTF. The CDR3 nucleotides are TGTGCCAGTAGTATGGAACAGGGGCTTCGTTCGGACTATGGCTACACCTTC.

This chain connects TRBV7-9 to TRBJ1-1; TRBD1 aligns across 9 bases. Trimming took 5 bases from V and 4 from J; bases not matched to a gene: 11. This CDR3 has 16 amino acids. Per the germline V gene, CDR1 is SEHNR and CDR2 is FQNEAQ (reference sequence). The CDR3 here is CASSTGQGLLFTEAFF. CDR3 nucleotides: TGTGCCAGCAGCACGGGACAGGGCTTGTTGTTCACTGAAGCTTTCTTT.